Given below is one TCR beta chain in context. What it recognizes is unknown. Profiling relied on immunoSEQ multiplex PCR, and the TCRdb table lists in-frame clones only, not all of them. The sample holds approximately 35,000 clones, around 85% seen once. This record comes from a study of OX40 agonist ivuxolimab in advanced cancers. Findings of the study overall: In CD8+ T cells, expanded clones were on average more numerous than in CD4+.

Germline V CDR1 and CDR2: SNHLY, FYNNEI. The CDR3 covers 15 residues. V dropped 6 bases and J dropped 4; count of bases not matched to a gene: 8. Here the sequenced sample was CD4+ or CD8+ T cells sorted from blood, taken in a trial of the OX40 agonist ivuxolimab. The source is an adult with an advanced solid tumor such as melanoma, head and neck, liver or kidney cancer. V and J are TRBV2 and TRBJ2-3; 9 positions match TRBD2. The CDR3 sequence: CASRKGGGAADTQYF. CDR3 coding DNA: TGTGCCAGCAGAAAAGGCGGGGGGGCCGCAGATACGCAGTATTTT.